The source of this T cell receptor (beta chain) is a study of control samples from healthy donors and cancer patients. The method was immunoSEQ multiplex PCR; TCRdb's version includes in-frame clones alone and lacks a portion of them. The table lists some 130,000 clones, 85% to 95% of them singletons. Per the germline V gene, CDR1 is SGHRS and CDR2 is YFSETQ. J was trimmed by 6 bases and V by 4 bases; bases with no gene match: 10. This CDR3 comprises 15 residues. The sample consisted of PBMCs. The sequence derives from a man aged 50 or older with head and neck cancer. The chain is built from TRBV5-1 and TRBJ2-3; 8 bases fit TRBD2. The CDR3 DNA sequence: TGCGCCAGCAGCACGTCAGCGGGGGTCGCGGATACGCAGTATTTT. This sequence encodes CASSTSAGVADTQYF.